This T cell receptor beta chain comes out of a study of beta chain features in type 1 diabetes. The CDR3 is made up of 15 amino acids. The V segment lost 1 base and the J segment 4 bases; nucleotides outside the gene matches: 6. Germline V lookup: CDR1 MGHRA, CDR2 YSYEKL. The authors reverse transcribed all of the isolated RNA, so sequencing captured expressed TCRB transcripts. The protocol was immunoSEQ multiplex PCR, while the TCRdb copy is restricted to in-frame clones and leaves out a portion. This sample carries some 300,000 clones, 8% of them seen once, and the ten largest clones take roughly 1%. This clone was observed a few times.

The chain recombines TRBV4-1 with TRBJ2-5; TRBD1 matches 7 bases. The clonotype comes from a woman aged 18-29 years in good health. Sequences were obtained from central memory CD4+ T cells from blood. CDR3 protein: CASSQAPGQRETQYF. The CDR3, as DNA: TGCGCCAGCAGCCAAGCGCCGGGACAGCGAGAGACCCAGTACTTC.